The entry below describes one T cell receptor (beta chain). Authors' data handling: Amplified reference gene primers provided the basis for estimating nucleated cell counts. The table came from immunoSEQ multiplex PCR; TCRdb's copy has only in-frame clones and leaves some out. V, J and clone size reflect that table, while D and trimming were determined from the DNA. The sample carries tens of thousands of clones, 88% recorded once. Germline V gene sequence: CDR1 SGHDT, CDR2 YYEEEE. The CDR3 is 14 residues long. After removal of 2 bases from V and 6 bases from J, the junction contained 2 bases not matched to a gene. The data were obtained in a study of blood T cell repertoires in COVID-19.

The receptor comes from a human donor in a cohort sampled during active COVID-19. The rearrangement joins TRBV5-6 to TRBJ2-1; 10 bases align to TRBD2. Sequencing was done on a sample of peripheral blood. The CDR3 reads CASSFERGGNEQFF. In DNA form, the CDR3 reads TGTGCCAGCAGCTTTGAGCGGGGGGGCAATGAGCAGTTCTTC.